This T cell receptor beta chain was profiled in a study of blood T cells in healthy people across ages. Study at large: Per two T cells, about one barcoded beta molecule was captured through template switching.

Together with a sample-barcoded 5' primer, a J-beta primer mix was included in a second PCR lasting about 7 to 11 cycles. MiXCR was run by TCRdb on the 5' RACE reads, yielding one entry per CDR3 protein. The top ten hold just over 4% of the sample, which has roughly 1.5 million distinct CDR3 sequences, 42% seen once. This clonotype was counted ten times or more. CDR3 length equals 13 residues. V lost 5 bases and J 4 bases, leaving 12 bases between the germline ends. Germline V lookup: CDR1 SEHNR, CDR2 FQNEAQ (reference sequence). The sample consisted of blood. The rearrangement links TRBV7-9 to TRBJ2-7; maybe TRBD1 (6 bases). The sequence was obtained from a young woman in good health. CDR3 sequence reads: CASSPKQGYEQYF. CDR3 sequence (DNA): TGTGCCAGCAGCCCGAAACAGGGTTACGAGCAGTACTTC.